The 20 T cell receptor beta chains given below trace back to one sample, sequenced in a study of a mutant IDH1 vaccine in newly diagnosed glioma. The table came from immunoSEQ multiplex PCR; TCRdb's copy has only in-frame clones and leaves some out. The table includes some 87,000 clones, 80% detected once. Time point in this sample: baseline, week 1 (first vaccination visit). Described treatment: pre-vaccination baseline after standard-of-care therapy. Sample: PBMCs, taken from a glioma patient treated with radiotherapy, temozolomide or both. The receptors derive from a man aged 35-49 years with glioma.

The chain links TRBV9 to TRBJ2-1, with 9 bases identical to TRBD1. Trimming removed 2 bases from V and 2 bases from J; junction bases left unmatched: 2. The length of the CDR3 is 15 residues. Per the germline V gene, CDR1 is SGDLS and CDR2 is YYNGEE. DNA of the CDR3: TGTGCCAGCAGCGTCCGACAGGGGGCCTACAATGAGCAGTTCTTC. As protein: CASSVRQGAYNEQFF.

The chain uses TRBV6-1 and TRBJ1-5; 9 bases map to TRBD1. Losses at the gene ends were 8 bases for V and 7 bases for J; bases not matched to a gene: 12. CDR3 size: 15 residues. Germline lookup yields CDR1 MNHNS and CDR2 SASEGT. CDR3 region: CASGLKDRGSQPQHF. For the CDR3, the DNA is TGTGCCAGCGGGCTAAAGGACAGGGGAAGCCAGCCCCAGCATTTT.

The chain is built from TRBV21-1 and TRBJ2-2; the DNA was not compared with TRBD1, the D call given in the table. TRBV21-1 is a listed pseudogene. This CDR3 is 16 amino acids long. The CDR3 bases are TGTGCCAGCAGCCCCACGGTGGGGCTGAACACCGGGGAGCTGTTTTTT. This encodes CASSPTVGLNTGELFF.

The chain employs TRBV21-1 and TRBJ1-2; the D call TRBD1 from the table was never checked on the DNA. TRBV21-1 is recorded as a pseudogene. This CDR3 contains 16 residues. CDR3 bases: TGTGCCAGCAGCCTCCAGGGGCAGGGTACGGGCTATGGCTACACCTTC. Protein product: CASSLQGQGTGYGYTF.

This clone was recorded only once. This sequence joins TRBV5-5 and TRBJ1-1; D ambiguous. This CDR3 contains 15 residues. Germline assignment: CDR1 SGHKS and CDR2 YYEKEE (reference sequence). Deletions cut 1 base from V and 2 bases from J, with 12 bases between. The CDR3 sequence is CASSLFPGSNTEAFF. CDR3 in DNA: TGTGCCAGCAGCTTGTTTCCCGGGAGCAACACTGAAGCTTTCTTT.

The rearrangement joins TRBV27 to TRBJ1-2; no firm D call. Trimming cost V 2 bases and J 8 bases, with 24 bases left between them. The CDR3 covers 17 residues. The V gene's germline CDR1 is MNHEY and CDR2 SMNVEV (reference sequence). CDR3 coding DNA: TGTGCCAGCAGTTTACCACTCCGAGCGTTGGGTACGTGGGGCTACACCTTC. As protein: CASSLPLRALGTWGYTF.

A note on this clone: Additional DNA sequences in this sample encode the identical CDR3. J is TRBJ2-6 and V is TRBV19; possible D gene TRBD1, 6 bases. Trimming took 6 bases from V and 2 from J, leaving 11 bases between them. Germline V gene sequence: CDR1 LNHDA, CDR2 SQIVND (reference sequence). The CDR3 sequence is 15 residues long. Written as DNA, the CDR3 is TGTGCCAGTAGGCCGGGACAAGCTGGGGCCAACGTCCTGACTTTC. Its translation: CASRPGQAGANVLTF.

V gene TRBV27 combines with J gene TRBJ1-6; D is perhaps TRBD1 (6 bases). The V gene lost 3 bases and the J gene lost 2 bases, with 8 bases spanning the gap. The CDR3 is 15 residues long. Germline assignment: CDR1 MNHEY and CDR2 SMNVEV (reference sequence). DNA for the CDR3: TGTGCCAGCAGTTTGTCAGGGGCCTATAATTCACCCCTCCACTTT. Residues: CASSLSGAYNSPLHF.

The chain has TRBV30 and TRBJ2-1, with a tentative D call TRBD2 (7 bases). V lost 6 bases and J lost 0, with 15 bases in between. Germline CDR1 is GTSNPN and CDR2 is SVGIG (reference sequence). The CDR3 covers 15 residues. The CDR3 bases are TGTGCCTGTCGAGGGGGGACTACCTCCTACAATGAGCAGTTCTTC. Translating it yields CACRGGTTSYNEQFF.

The J gene is TRBJ2-7, the V gene TRBV29-1; D may correspond to TRBD1 or TRBD2 (5 bases each). This CDR3 contains 12 residues. Germline assignment: CDR1 SQVTM and CDR2 ANQGSEA. Trimming shortened V by 7 bases and J by 6 bases, and 16 bases separated the two germline ends. CDR3 loop: CSAGTGNGEQYF. CDR3 coding DNA: TGCAGCGCCGGGACGGGGAACGGCGAGCAGTACTTC.

The chain joins TRBV7-2 to TRBJ2-3; the D gene is possibly TRBD2 (7 bases). The V end lost 5 bases, the J end lost 3 bases, and 15 bases lay between the germline ends. Germline V gene sequence: CDR1 SGHTA, CDR2 FQGNSA. The CDR3 length is 15 residues. The CDR3 DNA reads TGTGCCAGCAGCCCAAGAGGGGGGGCGACAGATACGCAGTATTTT. Translated, it gives CASSPRGGATDTQYF.

V gene TRBV19 combines with J gene TRBJ1-2, with unresolved D. The germline V gene has CDR1 LNHDA and CDR2 SQIVND (reference sequence). This CDR3 is built from 12 residues. V lost 3 bases, J lost 8 bases, and 10 bases lay in between. The CDR3 loop is CASSMILGGYTF. The CDR3 nucleotides are TGTGCCAGTAGTATGATCCTGGGGGGCTACACCTTC.

The V gene is TRBV7-9, the J gene TRBJ2-2; no reliable D call. Trimming cost V 3 bases and J 2 bases, with 10 bases left between them. The CDR3 covers 15 residues. Germline loops: CDR1 SEHNR, CDR2 FQNEAQ (reference sequence). The CDR3 region has the DNA TGTGCCAGCAGCTTTCAACCCGAAAACACCGGGGAGCTGTTTTTT. Its protein product is CASSFQPENTGELFF.

V usage is TRBV7-6 and J usage is TRBJ2-3; 7 nucleotides agree with TRBD2. V shed 4 bases, J shed 1 base, and the junction held 11 bases outside the gene matches. The CDR3 extends over 17 amino acids. The germline CDR1 and CDR2 sequences are SGHVS and FNYEAQ. Here the CDR3 reads CASSSPAPGGGTDTQYF. As DNA, the CDR3 is TGTGCCAGCAGCTCACCTGCCCCGGGGGGAGGCACAGATACGCAGTATTTT.

In this sample, this clone turned up a few times. The chain joins TRBV29-1 to TRBJ1-5; no reliable D call. V lost 4 bases, J lost 1 base, and 5 bases lay in between. The CDR3 covers 12 residues. CDR1 and CDR2 (germline): SQVTM, ANQGSEA. The CDR3 nucleotides are TGCAGCGTTGGGAAGAGCAATCAGCCCCAGCATTTT. Protein sequence: CSVGKSNQPQHF.

Here the CDR3 reads CASSPLAGEKSYEQYF. Written as DNA, the CDR3 is TGTGCCAGCAGCCCGCTAGCGGGAGAAAAATCCTACGAGCAGTACTTC. The V call is TRBV7-2, the J call TRBJ2-7; the match to TRBD2 covers 10 bases. The CDR3 has 16 residues. Germline CDR1 is SGHTA and CDR2 is FQGNSA. Germline trimming cut 5 bases from V and 1 base from J; bases unmatched to any gene: 8.

The DNA for the CDR3 is TGTGCCAGCAGTTTTAACGCGGCGCAGCCCCAGCATTTT. This sequence encodes CASSFNAAQPQHF. This chain joins TRBV27 and TRBJ1-5; D unclear. The CDR3 runs to 13 residues. Germline CDR1 MNHEY, CDR2 SMNVEV (reference sequence). Trimming removed 3 bases at V and 7 bases at J, with 10 bases between.

The V gene is TRBV6-1, the J gene TRBJ2-2; 11 bases fit TRBD2. With V trimmed by 4 bases and J by 7 bases, 14 bases remained unmatched. CDR3 size: 18 residues. CDR1 and CDR2 from the germline V gene are MNHNS and SASEGT. CDR3 nucleotides: TGTGCCAGCAGTGTCAAGGGAACTAGCGGGGGATGGAGCGGGGAGCTGTTTTTT. As protein: CASSVKGTSGGWSGELFF.

This clone has more than one count but fewer than ten. The genes are TRBV5-6 and TRBJ1-6, with D unresolved. Germline assignment: CDR1 SGHDT and CDR2 YYEEEE. V was pared by 0 bases and J by 6 bases, with 7 bases between. CDR3 size: 14 residues. CDR3 nucleotides: TGTGCCAGCAGCTTGGGCGTCAGTAATTCACCCCTCCACTTT. Its translation is CASSLGVSNSPLHF.

V usage is TRBV10-2 and J usage is TRBJ2-7, with TRBD2 matching 11 bases. The CDR3 loop spans 14 amino acids. The V and J ends lost 5 bases and 1 base, in that order; junction bases with no gene match: 1. In germline, CDR1 is WSHSY, CDR2 SAAADI. The CDR3 loop reads CASSRLAGSYEQYF. CDR3 nucleotide sequence: TGCGCCAGCAGTAGACTAGCGGGGTCCTACGAGCAGTACTTC.